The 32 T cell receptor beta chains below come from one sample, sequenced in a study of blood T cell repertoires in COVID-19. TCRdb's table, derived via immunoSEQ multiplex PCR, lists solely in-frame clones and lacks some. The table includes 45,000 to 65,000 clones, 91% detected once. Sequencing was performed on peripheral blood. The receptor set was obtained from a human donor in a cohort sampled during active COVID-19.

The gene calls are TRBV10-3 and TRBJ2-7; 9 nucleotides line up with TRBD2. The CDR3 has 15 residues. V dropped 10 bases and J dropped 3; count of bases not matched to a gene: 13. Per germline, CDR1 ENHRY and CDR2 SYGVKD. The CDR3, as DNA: TGTGCCACACGGTTCGGCATAGCGGGGGACTACGAGCAGTACTTC. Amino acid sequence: CATRFGIAGDYEQYF.

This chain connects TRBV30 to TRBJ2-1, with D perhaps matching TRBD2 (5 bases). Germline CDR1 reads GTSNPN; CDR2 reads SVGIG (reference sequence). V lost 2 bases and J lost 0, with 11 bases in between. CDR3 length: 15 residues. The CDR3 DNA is TGTGCCTGGAGTTCAGCGGCAAGCTCCTACAATGAGCAGTTCTTC. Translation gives CAWSSAASSYNEQFF.

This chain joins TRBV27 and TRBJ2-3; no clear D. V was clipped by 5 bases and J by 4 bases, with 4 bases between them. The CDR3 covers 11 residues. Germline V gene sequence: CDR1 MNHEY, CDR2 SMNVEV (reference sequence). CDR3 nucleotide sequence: TGTGCCAGCAGTGGGCCAGATACGCAGTATTTT. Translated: CASSGPDTQYF.

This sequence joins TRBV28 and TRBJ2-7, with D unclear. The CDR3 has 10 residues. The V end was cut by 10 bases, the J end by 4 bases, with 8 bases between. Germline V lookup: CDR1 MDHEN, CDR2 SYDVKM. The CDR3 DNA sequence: TGTGCCACCCTCGGTTACGAGCAGTACTTC. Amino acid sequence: CATLGYEQYF.

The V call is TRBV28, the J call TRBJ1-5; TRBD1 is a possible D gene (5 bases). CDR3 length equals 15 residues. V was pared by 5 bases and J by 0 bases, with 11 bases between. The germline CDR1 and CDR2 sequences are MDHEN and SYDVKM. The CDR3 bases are TGTGCCAGCAGTCCCTATCAGGGTAGCAATCAGCCCCAGCATTTT. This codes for CASSPYQGSNQPQHF.

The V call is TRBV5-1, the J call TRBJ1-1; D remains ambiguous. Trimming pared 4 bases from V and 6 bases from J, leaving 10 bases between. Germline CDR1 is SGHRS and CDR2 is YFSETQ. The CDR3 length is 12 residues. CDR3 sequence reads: CASSHGDSEAFF. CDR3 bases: TGCGCCAGCAGCCACGGTGACTCTGAAGCTTTCTTT.

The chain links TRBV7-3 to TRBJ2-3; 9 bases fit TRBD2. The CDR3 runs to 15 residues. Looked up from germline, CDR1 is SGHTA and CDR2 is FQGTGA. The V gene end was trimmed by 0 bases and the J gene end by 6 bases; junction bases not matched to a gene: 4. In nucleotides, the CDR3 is TGTGCCAGCAGCTTAACTAGCGGGAGCGGGGATACGCAGTATTTT. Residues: CASSLTSGSGDTQYF.

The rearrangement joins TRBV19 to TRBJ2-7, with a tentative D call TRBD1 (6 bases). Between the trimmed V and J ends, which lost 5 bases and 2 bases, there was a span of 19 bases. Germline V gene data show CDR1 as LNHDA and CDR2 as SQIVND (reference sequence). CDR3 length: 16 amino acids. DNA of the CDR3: TGTGCCAGTAGTCGAGATCCCCGGGACAATACCTACGAGCAGTACTTC. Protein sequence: CASSRDPRDNTYEQYF.

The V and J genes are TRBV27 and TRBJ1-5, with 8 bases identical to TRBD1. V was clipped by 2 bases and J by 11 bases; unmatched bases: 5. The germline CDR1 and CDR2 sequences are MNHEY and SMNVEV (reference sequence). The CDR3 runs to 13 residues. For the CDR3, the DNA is TGTGCCAGCAGTTTAGGGACAGGTAGTACCCAGCATTTT. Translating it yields CASSLGTGSTQHF.

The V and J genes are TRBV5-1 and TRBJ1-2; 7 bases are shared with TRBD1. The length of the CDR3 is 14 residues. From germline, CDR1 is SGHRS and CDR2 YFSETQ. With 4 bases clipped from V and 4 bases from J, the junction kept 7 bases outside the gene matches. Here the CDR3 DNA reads TGCGCCAGCAGCCAGCGGACAGGAACCTATGGCTACACCTTC. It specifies CASSQRTGTYGYTF.

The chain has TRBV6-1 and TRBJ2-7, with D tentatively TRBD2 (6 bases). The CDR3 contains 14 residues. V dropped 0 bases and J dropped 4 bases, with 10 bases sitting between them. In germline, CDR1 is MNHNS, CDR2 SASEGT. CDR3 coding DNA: TGTGCCAGCAGTGAAGCGGGAGGTGGGTACGAGCAGTACTTC. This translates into CASSEAGGGYEQYF.

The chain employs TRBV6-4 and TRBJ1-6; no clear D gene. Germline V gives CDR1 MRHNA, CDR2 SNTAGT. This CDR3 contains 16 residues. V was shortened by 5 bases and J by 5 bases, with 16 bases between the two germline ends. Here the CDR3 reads CASSLSGPGNNSPLHF. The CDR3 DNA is TGTGCCAGCAGTCTTAGTGGTCCCGGGAATAATTCACCCCTCCACTTT.

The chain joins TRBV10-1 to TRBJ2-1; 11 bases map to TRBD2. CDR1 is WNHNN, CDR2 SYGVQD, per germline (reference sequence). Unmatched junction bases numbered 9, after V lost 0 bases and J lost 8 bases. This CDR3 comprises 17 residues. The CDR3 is CASSESLLAGVQDEQFF. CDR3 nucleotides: TGCGCCAGCAGTGAGTCTTTACTAGCGGGAGTTCAGGATGAGCAGTTCTTC.

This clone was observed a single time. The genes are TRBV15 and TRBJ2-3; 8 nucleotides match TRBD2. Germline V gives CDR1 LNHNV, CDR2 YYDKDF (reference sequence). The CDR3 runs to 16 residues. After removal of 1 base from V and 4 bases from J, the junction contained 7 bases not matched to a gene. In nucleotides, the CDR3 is TGTGCCACCAGCAGAGGGTGGACTAGCCTGGCAGATACGCAGTATTTT. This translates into CATSRGWTSLADTQYF.

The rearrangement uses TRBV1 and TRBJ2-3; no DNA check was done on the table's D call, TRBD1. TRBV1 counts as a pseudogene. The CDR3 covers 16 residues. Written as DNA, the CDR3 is TGCACCAGCAGACTGAAGGACAGGGGGCATGGAGATACGCAGTATTTT. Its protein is CTSRLKDRGHGDTQYF.

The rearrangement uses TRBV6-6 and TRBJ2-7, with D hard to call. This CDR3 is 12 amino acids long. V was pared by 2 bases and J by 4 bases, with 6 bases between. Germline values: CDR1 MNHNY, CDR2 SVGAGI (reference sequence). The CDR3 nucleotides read TGTGCCAGCAGTTACGAGGTTTACGAGCAGTACTTC. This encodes CASSYEVYEQYF.

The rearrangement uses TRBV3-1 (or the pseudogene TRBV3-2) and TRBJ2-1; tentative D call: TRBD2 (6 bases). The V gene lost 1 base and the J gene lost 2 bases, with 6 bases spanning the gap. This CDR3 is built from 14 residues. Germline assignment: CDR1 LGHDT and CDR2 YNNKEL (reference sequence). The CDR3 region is CASSQGLAYNEQFF. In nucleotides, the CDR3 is TGTGCCAGCAGCCAAGGACTAGCCTACAATGAGCAGTTCTTC.

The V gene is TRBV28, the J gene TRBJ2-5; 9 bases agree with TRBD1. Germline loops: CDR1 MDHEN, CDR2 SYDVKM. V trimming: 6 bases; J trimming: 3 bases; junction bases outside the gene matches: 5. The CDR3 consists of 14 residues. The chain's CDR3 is CASRLRDREETQYF. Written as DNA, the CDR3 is TGTGCCAGCAGGCTCCGGGACAGGGAAGAGACCCAGTACTTC.

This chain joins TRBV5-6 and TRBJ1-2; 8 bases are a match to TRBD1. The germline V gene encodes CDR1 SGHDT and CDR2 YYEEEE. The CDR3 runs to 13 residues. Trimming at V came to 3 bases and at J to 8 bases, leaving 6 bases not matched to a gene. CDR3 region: CASSWTGFPGYTF. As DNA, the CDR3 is TGTGCCAGCAGCTGGACAGGGTTCCCAGGCTACACCTTC.

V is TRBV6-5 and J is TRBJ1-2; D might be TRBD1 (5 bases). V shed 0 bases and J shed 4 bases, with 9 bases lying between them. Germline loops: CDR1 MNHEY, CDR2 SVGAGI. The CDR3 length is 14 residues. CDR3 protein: CASSYSTEGYGYTF. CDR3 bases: TGTGCCAGCAGTTACTCGACAGAAGGCTATGGCTACACCTTC.

The CDR3 DNA reads as TGTGCCAGCAGCTTAGATGGGGGCGCGAACACTGAAGCTTTCTTT. It is translated as CASSLDGGANTEAFF. The V call is TRBV11-2, the J call TRBJ1-1; the D gene is possibly TRBD1 (6 bases). Trimming removed 0 bases at V and 1 base at J, with 9 bases between. The CDR3 length is 15 residues. Germline V lookup: CDR1 SGHAT, CDR2 FQNNGV. The full variable domain, in which reference TRBV11-2 and TRBJ1-1 provide the parts outside the CDR3, is EAGVAQSPRYKIIEKRQSVAFWCNPISGHATLYWYQQILGQGPKLLIQFQNNGVVDDSQLPKDRFSAERLKGVDSTLKIQPAKLEDSAVYLCASSLDGGANTEAFFGQGTRLTVV.

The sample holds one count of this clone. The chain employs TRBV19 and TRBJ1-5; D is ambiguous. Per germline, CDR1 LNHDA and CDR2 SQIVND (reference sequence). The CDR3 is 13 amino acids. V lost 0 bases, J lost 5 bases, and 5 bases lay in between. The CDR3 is CASSIDDYQPQHF. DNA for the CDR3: TGTGCCAGTAGTATAGACGACTATCAGCCCCAGCATTTT.

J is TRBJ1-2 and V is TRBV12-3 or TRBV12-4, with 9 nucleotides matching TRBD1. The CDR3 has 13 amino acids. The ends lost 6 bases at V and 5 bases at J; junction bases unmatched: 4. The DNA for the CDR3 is TGTGCCAGCAGACCCGACAGGGGGTATGGCTACACCTTC. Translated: CASRPDRGYGYTF.

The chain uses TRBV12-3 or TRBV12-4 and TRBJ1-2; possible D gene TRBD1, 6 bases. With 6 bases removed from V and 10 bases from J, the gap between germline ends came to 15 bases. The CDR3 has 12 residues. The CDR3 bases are TGTGCCAGCAGCAAACAACAGGGCCTCTACACCTTC. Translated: CASSKQQGLYTF.

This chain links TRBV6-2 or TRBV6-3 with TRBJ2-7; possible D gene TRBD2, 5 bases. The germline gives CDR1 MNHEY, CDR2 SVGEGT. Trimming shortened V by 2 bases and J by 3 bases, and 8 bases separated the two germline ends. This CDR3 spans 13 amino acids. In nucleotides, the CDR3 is TGTGCCAGCAGTTACGTAGGGAGCTACGAGCAGTACTTC. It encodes CASSYVGSYEQYF.

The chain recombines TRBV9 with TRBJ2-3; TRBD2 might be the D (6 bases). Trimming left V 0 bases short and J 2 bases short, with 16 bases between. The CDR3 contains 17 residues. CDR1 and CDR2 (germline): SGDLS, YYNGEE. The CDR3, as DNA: TGTGCCAGCAGCGTAGCGGACGGGACTCTTCTCACAGATACGCAGTATTTT. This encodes CASSVADGTLLTDTQYF.

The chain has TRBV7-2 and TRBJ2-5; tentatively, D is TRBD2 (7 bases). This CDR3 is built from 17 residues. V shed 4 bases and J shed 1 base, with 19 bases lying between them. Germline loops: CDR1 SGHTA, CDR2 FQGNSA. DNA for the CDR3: TGTGCCAGCAGCTACCTTTTGGGGGGGCCCATCCAAGAGACCCAGTACTTC. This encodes CASSYLLGGPIQETQYF.

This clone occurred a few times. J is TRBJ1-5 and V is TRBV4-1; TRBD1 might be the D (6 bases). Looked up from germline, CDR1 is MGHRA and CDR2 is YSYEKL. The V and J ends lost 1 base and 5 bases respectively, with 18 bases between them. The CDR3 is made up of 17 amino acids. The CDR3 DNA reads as TGCGCCAGCAGCCAAGTACCCTACAGGGTTCTGTATCAGCCCCAGCATTTT. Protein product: CASSQVPYRVLYQPQHF.

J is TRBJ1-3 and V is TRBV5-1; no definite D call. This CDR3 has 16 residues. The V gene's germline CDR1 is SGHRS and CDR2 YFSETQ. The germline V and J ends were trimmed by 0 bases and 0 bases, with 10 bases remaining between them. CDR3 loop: CASSLGTGSSGNTIYF. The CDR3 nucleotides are TGCGCCAGCAGCTTGGGGACGGGAAGCTCTGGAAACACCATATATTTT.

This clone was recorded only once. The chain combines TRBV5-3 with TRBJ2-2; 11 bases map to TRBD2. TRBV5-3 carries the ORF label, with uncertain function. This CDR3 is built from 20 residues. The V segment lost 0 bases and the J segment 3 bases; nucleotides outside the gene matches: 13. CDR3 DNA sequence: TGTGCCAGAAGCTTGGTGTGTCTAGCGGGGGGCCACAACTACACCGGGGAGCTGTTTTTT. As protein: CARSLVCLAGGHNYTGELFF.

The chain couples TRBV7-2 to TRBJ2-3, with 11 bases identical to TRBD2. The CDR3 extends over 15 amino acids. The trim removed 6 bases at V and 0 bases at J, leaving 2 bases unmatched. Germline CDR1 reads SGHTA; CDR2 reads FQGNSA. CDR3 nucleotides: TGTGCCAGCAGGAGGACTAGCGGGAGCACAGATACGCAGTATTTT. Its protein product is CASRRTSGSTDTQYF.

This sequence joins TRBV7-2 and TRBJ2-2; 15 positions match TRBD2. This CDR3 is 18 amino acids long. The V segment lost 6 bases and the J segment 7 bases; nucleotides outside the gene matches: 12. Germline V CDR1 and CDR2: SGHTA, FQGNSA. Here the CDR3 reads CASSTVQGLAGGLGELFF. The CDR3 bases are TGTGCCAGCAGTACGGTTCAAGGACTAGCGGGGGGGCTCGGGGAGCTGTTTTTT.